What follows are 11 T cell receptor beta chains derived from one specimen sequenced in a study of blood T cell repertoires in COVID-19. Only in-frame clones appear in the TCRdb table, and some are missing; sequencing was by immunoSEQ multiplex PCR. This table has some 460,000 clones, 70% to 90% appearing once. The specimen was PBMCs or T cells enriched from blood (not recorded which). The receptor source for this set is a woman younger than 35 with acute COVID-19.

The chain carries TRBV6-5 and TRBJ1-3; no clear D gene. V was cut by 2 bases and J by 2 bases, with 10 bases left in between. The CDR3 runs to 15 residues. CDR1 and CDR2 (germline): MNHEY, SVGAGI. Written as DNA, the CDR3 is TGTGCCAGCAGTTACGGATCGGGAACTGGAAACACCATATATTTT. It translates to CASSYGSGTGNTIYF.

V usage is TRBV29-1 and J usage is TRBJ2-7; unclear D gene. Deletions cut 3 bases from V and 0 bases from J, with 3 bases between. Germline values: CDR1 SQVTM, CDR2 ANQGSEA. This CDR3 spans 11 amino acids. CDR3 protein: CSVEASYEQYF. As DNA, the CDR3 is TGCAGCGTTGAGGCCTCCTACGAGCAGTACTTC.

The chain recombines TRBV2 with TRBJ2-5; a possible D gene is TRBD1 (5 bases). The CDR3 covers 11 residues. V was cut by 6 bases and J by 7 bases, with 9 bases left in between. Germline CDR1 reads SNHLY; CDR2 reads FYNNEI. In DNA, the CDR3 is TGTGCCAGCAGCGTAGGGGTGACCCAGTACTTC. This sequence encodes CASSVGVTQYF.

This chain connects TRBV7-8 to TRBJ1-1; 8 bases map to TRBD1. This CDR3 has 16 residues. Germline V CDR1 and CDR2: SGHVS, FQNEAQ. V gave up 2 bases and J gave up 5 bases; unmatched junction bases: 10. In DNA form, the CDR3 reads TGTGCCAGCAGCTTAACCCTGACAGGGGACGAGACTGAAGCTTTCTTT. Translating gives CASSLTLTGDETEAFF.

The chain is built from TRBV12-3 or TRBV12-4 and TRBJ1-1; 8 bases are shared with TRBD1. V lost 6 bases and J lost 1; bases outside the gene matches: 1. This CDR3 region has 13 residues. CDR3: CASRGQENTEAFF. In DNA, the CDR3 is TGTGCCAGCAGGGGACAGGAGAACACTGAAGCTTTCTTT.

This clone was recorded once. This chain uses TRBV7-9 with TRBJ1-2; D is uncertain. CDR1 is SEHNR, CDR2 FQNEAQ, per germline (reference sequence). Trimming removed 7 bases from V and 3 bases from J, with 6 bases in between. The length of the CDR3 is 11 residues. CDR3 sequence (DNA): TGTGCCAGCACTCGAGACTATGGCTACACCTTC. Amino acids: CASTRDYGYTF.

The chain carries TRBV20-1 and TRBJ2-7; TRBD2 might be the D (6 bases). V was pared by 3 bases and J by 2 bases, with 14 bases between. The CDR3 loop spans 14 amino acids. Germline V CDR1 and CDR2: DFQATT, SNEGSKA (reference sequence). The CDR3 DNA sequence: TGCAGTGCTAGTCTGTTAGCGGAAACCTACGAGCAGTACTTC. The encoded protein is CSASLLAETYEQYF.

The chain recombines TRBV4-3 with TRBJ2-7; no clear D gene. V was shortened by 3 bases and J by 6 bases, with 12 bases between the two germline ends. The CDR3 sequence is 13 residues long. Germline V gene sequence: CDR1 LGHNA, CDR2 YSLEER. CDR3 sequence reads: CASSQKTGREQYF. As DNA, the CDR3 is TGCGCCAGCAGCCAGAAGACGGGTCGCGAGCAGTACTTC.

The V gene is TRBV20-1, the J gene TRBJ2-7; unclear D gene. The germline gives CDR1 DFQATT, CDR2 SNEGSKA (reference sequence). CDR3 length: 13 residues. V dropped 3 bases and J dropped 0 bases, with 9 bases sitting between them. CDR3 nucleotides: TGCAGTGCTAGTACCCATAGCTCCTACGAGCAGTACTTC. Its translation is CSASTHSSYEQYF.

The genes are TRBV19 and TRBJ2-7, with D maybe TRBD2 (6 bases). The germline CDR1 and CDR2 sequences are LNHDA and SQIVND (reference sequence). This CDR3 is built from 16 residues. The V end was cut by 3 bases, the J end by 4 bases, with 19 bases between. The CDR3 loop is CASSIPAGGEIYEQYF. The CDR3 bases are TGTGCCAGTAGTATTCCCGCCGGCGGGGAGATTTACGAGCAGTACTTC.

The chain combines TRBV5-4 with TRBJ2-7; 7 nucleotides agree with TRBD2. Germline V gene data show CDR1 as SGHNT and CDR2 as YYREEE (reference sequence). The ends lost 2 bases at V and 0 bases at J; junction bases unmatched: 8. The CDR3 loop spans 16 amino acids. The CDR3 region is CASSFKGGRGSYEQYF. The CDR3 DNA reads TGTGCCAGCAGCTTTAAGGGCGGGAGAGGCTCCTACGAGCAGTACTTC.